This T cell receptor beta chain emerged from a study of T-cell memory formation after mild COVID-19. Study-wide findings and caveats: The authors did not confirm SARS-CoV-2 specificity of second-wave clones peaking day 37. Prior to infection, memory already included some responding clones, suggesting cross-reactive memory joined. Clones shrinking between day 15 and 85 showed a balanced CD4/CD8 split, and those that grew later tilted toward CD4+.

V lost 1 base, J lost 1 base, and 8 bases lay in between. Germline V gives CDR1 SGHRS, CDR2 YFSETQ. This CDR3 has 14 amino acids. On this clonotype itself: Its antigen is still unknown.

Constant-segment-primed 5'RACE gave TCR alpha and TCR beta cDNA libraries with sample barcodes and UMIs. TCRdb recomputed calls from the 5' RACE reads with MiXCR, one row per CDR3 protein. The sample lists around 200,000 distinct CDR3 sequences, about 18% occurring once. The sequence was collected from a man aged 18-30 years who had mild COVID-19 (a few samples of this study predate the infection). Cell type and time point are not known. The J gene is TRBJ1-2, the V gene TRBV5-1; D gene unclear. The source material was PBMCs or a T cell subset sorted from them (not recorded which). The CDR3 DNA follows: TGCGCCAGCAGCTTGACCGCTGGTAACTATGGCTACACCTTC. This sequence encodes CASSLTAGNYGYTF.